This T cell receptor (beta chain) was captured by sequencing in a study of T cell repertoires in cytomegalovirus infection (dated by TCRdb to the late 2010s). Looking at the study overall: Recently identified HLA-C-restricted CMV epitopes, whose presentation resists viral immunomodulation, were targeted by peptide stimulations together with well-studied HLA-B-restricted epitopes. Because public TCR beta signatures pointed to carriage of CMV infection together with the matching HLA type, the HLA type of each donor mattered for the analysis. The paper's findings and limits, for the study overall: In the ex vivo response, HLA-C-restricted CMV-specific TCR beta clonotypes were dominant, and in two of eight donors the single most frequent clonotype came from this HLA-C-restricted group. Cumulative frequency of public TCR beta family members discriminated carriers of CMV infection plus the relevant HLA type in this cohort and an independent 352-donor cohort.

The sequencing machine was an Illumina HiSeq 1500. TCRdb applied fastp at Q25 and MiXCR to the public reads, then kept only in-frame beta chains. CDR3 protein duplicates are merged, each entry listing the most common genes and DNA. Present in this sample are 150,000 or so distinct CDR3 sequences, about 22% of which were seen just once. The ten largest clones represent roughly 25% of the sample. The meaning of the sample's treatment or condition label: in vitro stimulation with specific CMV peptide epitopes to enrich CMV-specific T cells. About this clonotype: The clone's antigen remains unknown. Base qualities were left out, and no much larger clone turns up one base away.

This clonotype was sampled from a human donor in good health (CMV status not recorded). Some clones in this sample may be carry-over from other donors' samples. The sample was CD8+ T cells from cultured PBMCs, taken from culture after CMV antigen stimulation.

The nucleotide sequence reads as follows: TGTGCCAGCAGATTCGACAGGGGACGGACAGATACGCAGTATTTT. This codes for CASRFDRGRTDTQYF. The sequence joins TRBV6-2 or TRBV6-3 to TRBJ2-3; 8 bases in the junction line up with TRBD1. V loses 6 bases at its end and J loses 3 bases; junction bases beyond the gene matches: 8. The germline V gene gives CDR1 as MNHEY and CDR2 as SVGEGT. The CDR3, cysteine through phenylalanine, is 15 amino acids long. The entry retains the CDR3 DNA only, 45 bases that are in frame from base 1.